This T cell receptor (beta chain) comes out of a study of vaccination and CD4 T cells after COVID-19. Regarding this clonotype: Its antigen is not identified.

Documented treatment: roughly nine-day PBMC culture with coronavirus spike peptide pools or control peptides (ViraFEST assay). The Oncomine TCR Beta short-read assay sequenced DNA from cultured CD4+ T cells. TCRdb reprocessed the PCR reads via MiXCR and lists one record per CDR3 protein. The repertoire holds 12,000 or so distinct CDR3 sequences, with around 27% as singletons. This TCR came from a human donor who received a COVID-19 vaccine. Material: CD4+ T cells from blood, cultured in vitro, obtained before SARS-CoV-2 vaccination.

In nucleotides, the CDR3 is TGCGCCAGCAGCCTGGGGGCAGAGAAGAATGAGCAGTTCTTC. Its translation is CASSLGAEKNEQFF. The chain combines TRBV5-1 with TRBJ2-1; D might be TRBD1 (6 bases). The CDR3 runs to 14 residues. Trimming removed 4 bases at V and 7 bases at J, with 15 bases between. CDR1 and CDR2 (germline): SGHRS, YFSETQ.